The 28 T cell receptor beta chains below all came from one sample that was sequenced in a study of metastatic and nonmetastatic thyroid tumors. Patients were all untreated before their thyroid surgery. MiXCR was used by TCRdb to re-call the PCR reads. The table has about 17,000 clones, more than 25% seen once. Material: tumor tissue. These receptors all stem from a female donor with papillary thyroid cancer or a benign thyroid nodule (not recorded which). Some clones in this sample may be carry-over from other donors' samples.

Comment on this clone: A read error may produce the germline difference seen at one junction end. The chain links TRBV28 to TRBJ2-1, with 11 bases lining up with TRBD2. Germline V gene sequence: CDR1 MDHEN, CDR2 SYDVKM. The CDR3 has 18 residues. CDR3 region: CASPGDSGRAFSYNEQFF. DNA of the CDR3: TGTGCCAGCCCGGGGGATAGCGGGAGGGCGTTCTCCTATAATGAGCAGTTCTTC. Full variable domain (missing parts from reference TRBV28 and TRBJ2-1): DVKVTQSSRYLVKRTGEKVFLECVQDMDHENMFWYRQDPGLGLRLIYFSYDVKMKEKGDIPEGYSVSREKKERFSLILESASTNQTSMYLCASPGDSGRAFSYNEQFFGPGTRLTVL.

The V call is TRBV6-2 or TRBV6-3, the J call TRBJ2-7; 14 bases agree with TRBD2. The CDR3 runs 15 residues. Germline V lookup: CDR1 MNHEY, CDR2 SVGEGT. After removal of 3 bases from V and 5 bases from J, the junction contained 3 bases not matched to a gene. The CDR3 DNA reads as TGTGCCAGCAGTTATCGGACTAGCGGGAGGCACGAGCAGTACTTC. This translates into CASSYRTSGRHEQYF.

CDR3 bases: TGTGCCAGTAGGTTGGGGACAGGCTACAATGAGCAGTTCTTC. Encoded protein: CASRLGTGYNEQFF. V and J are TRBV19 and TRBJ2-1; 8 bases fit TRBD1. This CDR3 is 14 amino acids long. Germline-derived CDR1 and CDR2 are LNHDA and SQIVND (reference sequence). V dropped 6 bases and J dropped 3; count of bases not matched to a gene: 4.

This clone was found a few times. The chain links TRBV11-1 to TRBJ2-7; perhaps TRBD2 as D (6 bases). This CDR3 has 16 amino acids. With 1 base removed from V and 8 bases from J, the gap between germline ends came to 21 bases. CDR1 is SGHAT and CDR2 is FQDESV in the germline V gene (reference sequence). CDR3 DNA: TGTGCCAGCAGCTTAGTGAGCGGGCTTGGACTACGGCAGCAGTACTTC. It encodes CASSLVSGLGLRQQYF.

This clone came up a few times. The chain couples TRBV30 to TRBJ2-1; 11 positions agree with TRBD2. The CDR3 sequence is 14 residues long. J was trimmed by 4 bases and V by 3 bases; bases with no gene match: 2. Germline V gene data show CDR1 as GTSNPN and CDR2 as SVGIG (reference sequence). The CDR3 bases are TGTGCCTGGAGGGGGACTAGCGGATACAATGAGCAGTTCTTC. This translates into CAWRGTSGYNEQFF.

This clone occurred a few times. The rearrangement uses TRBV5-1 and TRBJ1-3; D might be TRBD1 (5 bases). Between the trimmed V and J ends, which lost 4 bases and 0 bases, there was a span of 14 bases. This CDR3 contains 16 residues. The V gene's germline CDR1 is SGHRS and CDR2 YFSETQ. In DNA form, the CDR3 reads TGCGCCAGCAGCACTGGGGCAGCCCGCTCTGGAAACACCATATATTTT. It translates to CASSTGAARSGNTIYF.

Sample share makes this clone medium-sized. The chain combines TRBV28 with TRBJ2-6, with D unclear. Trimming took off 1 base at V and 2 bases at J, with 3 bases between the two ends. CDR1 MDHEN and CDR2 SYDVKM come from the germline V gene. The CDR3 covers 14 residues. CDR3 loop: CASSLYAGANVLTF. The CDR3 DNA reads TGTGCCAGCAGTTTATACGCTGGGGCCAACGTCCTGACTTTC.

This chain connects TRBV7-3 to TRBJ2-2; no reliable D call. V lost 2 bases to trimming and J lost 8 bases, with 6 bases between them. The CDR3 is 12 residues long. Per the germline V gene, CDR1 is SGHTA and CDR2 is FQGTGA. The CDR3 protein is CASSLESGELFF. CDR3 coding DNA: TGTGCCAGCAGCTTAGAATCTGGGGAGCTGTTTTTT.

Ten or more counts support this clone. This chain links TRBV28 with TRBJ2-7, with TRBD2 matching 7 bases. Trimming took 6 bases from V and 2 from J; bases not matched to a gene: 7. This CDR3 is 14 amino acids long. The germline gives CDR1 MDHEN, CDR2 SYDVKM. The CDR3 reads CASRRGTGPYEQYF. The CDR3 coding sequence is TGTGCCAGCAGGCGGGGGACGGGCCCCTACGAGCAGTACTTC.

The sample holds a few counts of this clone. The V gene is TRBV12-3 or TRBV12-4, the J gene TRBJ2-2, with TRBD2 matching over 14 bases. The CDR3 extends over 15 amino acids. V shed 6 bases, J shed 7 bases, and the junction held 4 bases outside the gene matches. The CDR3 spells CASRLGLAGGGELFF. CDR3 sequence (DNA): TGTGCCAGCAGGCTAGGACTAGCGGGAGGCGGGGAGCTGTTTTTT.

Concerning this clone itself: A read error may account for a junction end that differs from germline. The V call is TRBV4-1, the J call TRBJ2-2; 8 positions agree with TRBD2. Germline loops: CDR1 MGHRA, CDR2 YSYEKL. This CDR3 region has 17 residues. The CDR3 DNA sequence: TGCGCCAGCAGCCAAGAAGGCAGCGGGAGAGACACCGGGGAGCCGTTTTTT. This translates into CASSQEGSGRDTGEPFF.

This chain links TRBV3-1 with TRBJ2-7; TRBD2 matches 10 bases. V trimming: 1 base; J trimming: 3 bases; junction bases outside the gene matches: 9. The germline gives CDR1 LGHDT, CDR2 YNNKEL (reference sequence). The CDR3 length is 17 residues. The chain's CDR3 is CASSQGASGSSVYEQYF. The DNA of the CDR3 is TGTGCCAGCAGCCAAGGTGCTAGCGGGAGTAGCGTCTACGAGCAGTACTTC.

Only a few counts were recorded for this clone. This sequence joins TRBV2 and TRBJ2-3, with D possibly matching TRBD2 (5 bases). This CDR3 spans 10 amino acids. Trimming cost V 8 bases and J 5 bases, with 5 bases left between them. The germline V gene has CDR1 SNHLY and CDR2 FYNNEI. In nucleotides, the CDR3 is TGTGCCAGCCGGGGAGATACGCAGTATTTT. It specifies CASRGDTQYF. The full variable domain, rest sourced from reference TRBV2 and TRBJ2-3, is EPEVTQTPSHQVTQMGQEVILRCVPISNHLYFYWYRQILGQKVEFLVSFYNNEISEKSEIFDDQFSVERPDGSNFTLKIRSTKLEDSAMYFCASRGDTQYFGPGTRLTVL.

This clone has at least ten counts. The chain links TRBV20-1 to TRBJ1-5, with D perhaps TRBD1 (5 bases). Germline V gene sequence: CDR1 DFQATT, CDR2 SNEGSKA (reference sequence). The ends were cut back, 5 bases at V and 2 bases at J, with 13 bases in the middle. This CDR3 spans 14 amino acids. The CDR3 DNA sequence: TGCAGTGCTCAGGGAGGGTTCGGCAATCAGCCCCAGCATTTT. Its protein is CSAQGGFGNQPQHF.

This chain uses TRBV5-1 with TRBJ2-2, with unresolved D. Germline values: CDR1 SGHRS, CDR2 YFSETQ. Trimming left V 3 bases short and J 3 bases short, with 6 bases between. The CDR3 contains 13 residues. CDR3 nucleotide sequence: TGCGCCAGCAGCTCCACAGACACCGGGGAGCTGTTTTTT. Protein product: CASSSTDTGELFF. The full variable domain, its missing parts supplied by reference TRBV5-1 and TRBJ2-2, is KAGVTQTPRYLIKTRGQQVTLSCSPISGHRSVSWYQQTPGQGLQFLFEYFSETQRNKGNFPGRFSGRQFSNSRSEMNVSTLELGDSALYLCASSSTDTGELFFGEGSRLTVL.

This clone is deemed medium-sized. Other DNA sequences in the sample encode the same CDR3. The CDR3 DNA reads TGTGCCAGCAGTTTAGGGGACAGCCAAGAGACCCAGTACTTC. Translation gives CASSLGDSQETQYF. The chain combines TRBV28 with TRBJ2-5; TRBD1 aligns across 7 bases. V dropped 2 bases and J dropped 1; count of bases not matched to a gene: 1. The CDR3 runs 14 residues. Germline V gene lookup returns CDR1 MDHEN and CDR2 SYDVKM.

The gene calls are TRBV6-1 and TRBJ2-3; D possibly corresponds to TRBD1 (6 bases). V lost 7 bases to trimming and J lost 2 bases, with 16 bases between them. CDR1 is MNHNS and CDR2 is SASEGT in the germline V gene. CDR3 size: 15 residues. CDR3 sequence reads: CASTLTGFNTDTQYF. The DNA for the CDR3 is TGTGCCAGCACCCTGACAGGATTTAACACAGATACGCAGTATTTT.

Judged by abundance, this clone is medium-sized. The V and J genes are TRBV19 and TRBJ2-1; 8 nucleotides match TRBD2. CDR3 length: 15 amino acids. Per the germline V gene, CDR1 is LNHDA and CDR2 is SQIVND (reference sequence). V was clipped by 3 bases and J by 10 bases; unmatched bases: 11. CDR3 coding DNA: TGTGCCAGTAGTATGGGCGCCTCGGGGGGGGGGGAGCAGTTCTTC. As protein: CASSMGASGGGEQFF.

The table lists this clone with a few counts. The chain has TRBV19 and TRBJ1-1, with 8 bases that match TRBD1. V shed 9 bases, J shed 10 bases, and the junction held 10 bases outside the gene matches. Germline V gene lookup returns CDR1 LNHDA and CDR2 SQIVND (reference sequence). The CDR3 has 12 amino acids. The CDR3, as DNA: TGTGCCAGCAGTGTCGGGCAGGGGGCAGCTTTCTTT. Amino acid sequence: CASSVGQGAAFF.

The chain employs TRBV18 and TRBJ2-7; D unresolved. Germline-derived CDR1 and CDR2 are KGHSH and LQKENI. This CDR3 comprises 12 residues. Trimming left V 2 bases short and J 3 bases short, with 5 bases between. CDR3 sequence (DNA): TGTGCCAGCTCACCAGGGGTCTACGAGCAGTACTTC. This translates into CASSPGVYEQYF.

The chain joins TRBV7-6 to TRBJ1-1; D remains ambiguous. Between the trimmed V and J ends, which lost 8 bases and 3 bases, there was a span of 10 bases. This CDR3 comprises 12 residues. Looked up from germline, CDR1 is SGHVS and CDR2 is FNYEAQ. CDR3 sequence reads: CASRNSDTEAFF. CDR3 coding DNA: TGTGCCAGCCGGAACTCGGACACTGAAGCTTTCTTT.

By sample share, this clone is medium-sized. The chain combines TRBV6-2 or TRBV6-3 with TRBJ1-1, with D unresolved. The CDR3 is 12 amino acids. V was pared by 2 bases and J by 10 bases, with 11 bases between. The V gene's germline CDR1 is MNHEY and CDR2 SVGEGT. The CDR3 DNA reads TGTGCCAGCAGTTACGCGGACCTTGGAGCTTTCTTT. Its translation is CASSYADLGAFF.

This clone was observed a handful of times. The rearrangement uses TRBV24-1 and TRBJ2-1; 13 positions agree with TRBD2. The V gene end was trimmed by 9 bases and the J gene end by 8 bases; junction bases not matched to a gene: 6. The germline CDR1 and CDR2 sequences are KGHDR and SFDVKD. This CDR3 spans 14 amino acids. The CDR3 loop is CATAGLAGADEQFF. The CDR3 DNA reads as TGTGCCACCGCCGGACTAGCGGGAGCCGATGAGCAGTTCTTC.

The V and J genes are TRBV28 and TRBJ2-5; TRBD2 is a possible D gene (6 bases). Trimming removed 6 bases at V and 2 bases at J, with 16 bases between. CDR3 length: 15 amino acids. Germline-derived CDR1 and CDR2 are MDHEN and SYDVKM. CDR3 in amino acids: CASRPPGGEQETQYF. CDR3 DNA: TGTGCCAGCAGGCCGCCTGGCGGGGAACAAGAGACCCAGTACTTC.

The V and J genes are TRBV7-2 and TRBJ1-6; D remains ambiguous. The CDR3 sequence is 16 residues long. Germline V gene data show CDR1 as SGHTA and CDR2 as FQGNSA. The ends were cut back, 0 bases at V and 10 bases at J, with 16 bases in the middle. The CDR3 region is CASSLAQYGRKSPLHF. Here the CDR3 DNA reads TGTGCCAGCAGCTTAGCTCAGTATGGCAGAAAATCACCCCTCCACTTT.

This clone was counted a few times. The chain recombines TRBV6-1 with TRBJ1-6, with 9 nucleotides matching TRBD1. The length of the CDR3 is 14 residues. Germline CDR1 and CDR2: MNHNS and SASEGT. With 5 bases clipped from V and 5 bases from J, the junction kept 1 base outside the gene matches. CDR3 residues: CASSNRGHNSPLHF. CDR3 coding DNA: TGTGCCAGCAGTAACAGGGGGCATAATTCACCCCTCCACTTT.

This chain links TRBV9 with TRBJ2-7; no clear D. This CDR3 is built from 13 residues. The germline gives CDR1 SGDLS, CDR2 YYNGEE. The ends were cut back, 0 bases at V and 0 bases at J, with 4 bases in the middle. The CDR3 reads CASSVGDSYEQYF. The CDR3, as DNA: TGTGCCAGCAGCGTAGGGGACTCCTACGAGCAGTACTTC.

A few counts support this clone. The V and J genes are TRBV28 and TRBJ1-2, with TRBD1 matching 7 bases. This CDR3 comprises 13 residues. Trimming took 8 bases from V and 3 from J; bases not matched to a gene: 6. Germline V lookup: CDR1 MDHEN, CDR2 SYDVKM. CDR3 sequence: CASLSGQDYGYTF. DNA of the CDR3: TGTGCCAGCCTTTCCGGACAGGACTATGGCTACACCTTC.